Each of the 10 T cell receptor beta chains below was sequenced from the same sample in a study of blood T cell repertoires in COVID-19. The repertoire was sequenced with immunoSEQ multiplex PCR; TCRdb's copy has only in-frame clones and lacks some. The repertoire holds approximately 250,000 clones, with around nine tenths as singletons. Sequencing was carried out using peripheral blood. The receptors shown here come from a man aged 40-49 years with active or convalescent COVID-19.

V and J are TRBV19 and TRBJ1-6; 8 nucleotides match TRBD1. CDR1 is LNHDA, CDR2 SQIVND, per germline (reference sequence). CDR3 length equals 16 residues. With V trimmed by 2 bases and J by 9 bases, 9 bases remained unmatched. The CDR3 bases are TGTGCCAGTAGTATACCCTCGCCAGGGGGCCGTTCACCCCTCCACTTT. Residues: CASSIPSPGGRSPLHF. The complete variable domain, with remaining parts taken from reference TRBV19 and TRBJ1-6, reads DGGITQSPKYLFRKEGQNVTLSCEQNLNHDAMYWYRQDPGQGLRLIYYSQIVNDFQKGDIAEGYSVSREKKESFPLTVTSAQKNPTAFYLCASSIPSPGGRSPLHFGNGTRLTVT.

This sequence joins TRBV2 and TRBJ1-1; TRBD1 agrees at 9 bases. This CDR3 region has 13 residues. The germline gives CDR1 SNHLY, CDR2 FYNNEI. V was clipped by 8 bases and J by 3 bases; unmatched bases: 4. The CDR3 sequence: CASGGQGYTEAFF. CDR3 nucleotide sequence: TGTGCCAGCGGGGGACAGGGTTACACTGAAGCTTTCTTT.

The chain joins TRBV5-8 to TRBJ1-1, with TRBD1 matching over 10 bases. From germline, CDR1 is SGHTS and CDR2 YDEGEE. With V trimmed by 5 bases and J by 3 bases, 4 bases remained unmatched. This CDR3 contains 14 residues. DNA of the CDR3: TGTGCCAGCAGGTCGGGACAGGGGCACACTGAAGCTTTCTTT. Protein product: CASRSGQGHTEAFF. Supplemented by reference TRBV5-8 and TRBJ1-1, the full variable domain reads EAGVTQSPTHLIKTRGQQATLRCSPISGHTSVYWYQQALGLGLQFLLWYDEGEERNRGNFPPRFSGRQFPNYSSELNVNALELEDSALYLCASRSGQGHTEAFFGQGTRLTVV.

This clone has only one observation. CDR3 amino acids: CASSYREDGYTF. Here the CDR3 DNA reads TGTGCCAGCAGTTACAGGGAGGATGGCTACACCTTC. V is TRBV6-5 and J is TRBJ1-2; no clear D gene. Germline V CDR1 and CDR2: MNHEY, SVGAGI. Between the trimmed V and J ends, which lost 2 bases and 6 bases, there was a span of 7 bases. The CDR3 covers 12 residues.

The chain couples TRBV5-1 to TRBJ1-2; TRBD1 might be the D (5 bases). This CDR3 is 15 amino acids long. CDR1 is SGHRS, CDR2 YFSETQ, per germline. Deletions cut 4 bases from V and 8 bases from J, with 21 bases between. The CDR3 loop is CASSRFLGGSEGYTF. Here the CDR3 DNA reads TGCGCCAGCAGCCGATTTTTGGGGGGAAGTGAAGGCTACACCTTC. Supplemented by reference TRBV5-1 and TRBJ1-2, the full variable domain reads KAGVTQTPRYLIKTRGQQVTLSCSPISGHRSVSWYQQTPGQGLQFLFEYFSETQRNKGNFPGRFSGRQFSNSRSEMNVSTLELGDSALYLCASSRFLGGSEGYTFGSGTRLTVV.

The V and J genes are TRBV27 and TRBJ2-7; 7 nucleotides match TRBD1. Germline V gene data show CDR1 as MNHEY and CDR2 as SMNVEV (reference sequence). V dropped 3 bases and J dropped 1; count of bases not matched to a gene: 6. This CDR3 contains 15 residues. The CDR3: CASSFTGTASYEQYF. CDR3 bases: TGTGCCAGCAGTTTCACCGGGACAGCTTCCTACGAGCAGTACTTC.

V gene TRBV4-1 combines with J gene TRBJ1-5; D uncertain. Trimming pared 0 bases from V and 4 bases from J, leaving 7 bases between. Looked up from germline, CDR1 is MGHRA and CDR2 is YSYEKL. This CDR3 contains 14 residues. The CDR3 DNA reads as TGCGCCAGCAGCCAAGATCCGGGTAATCAGCCCCAGCATTTT. Translated: CASSQDPGNQPQHF.

This clone has only one observation. V is TRBV24-1 and J is TRBJ1-5; possibly TRBD1 for D (6 bases). The CDR3 loop spans 16 amino acids. Germline V gene data show CDR1 as KGHDR and CDR2 as SFDVKD. V was shortened by 3 bases and J by 1 base, with 12 bases between the two germline ends. CDR3 DNA: TGTGCCACCAGTGATCACCGGACAGTCAGCAATCAGCCCCAGCATTTT. Translated: CATSDHRTVSNQPQHF.

This sequence joins TRBV9 and TRBJ2-4, with TRBD2 identical over 8 bases. From germline, CDR1 is SGDLS and CDR2 YYNGEE. CDR3 length: 19 amino acids. V dropped 0 bases and J dropped 0; count of bases not matched to a gene: 11. CDR3 region: CASSVETSGSTPAKNIQYF. CDR3 coding DNA: TGTGCCAGCAGCGTAGAAACCAGCGGGAGTACACCAGCCAAAAACATTCAGTACTTC.

V usage is TRBV4-1 and J usage is TRBJ1-4; D possibly corresponds to TRBD1 (6 bases). Trimming cost V 4 bases and J 8 bases, with 20 bases left between them. This CDR3 is built from 16 residues. Germline V gene data show CDR1 as MGHRA and CDR2 as YSYEKL. The CDR3 sequence: CASSPRDTAQEEKLFF. In DNA, the CDR3 is TGCGCCAGCAGCCCCAGGGACACCGCCCAGGAGGAAAAACTGTTTTTT.